This TCR beta chain came from a study of shared clonotypes between healthy human individuals. The wider study: In total, the donors were two women and a few men aged 18 to 49. Three plates were used per donor for CD4 naive, three for CD4 memory, two for CD8 naive and one for CD8 memory.

The table came from immunoSEQ multiplex PCR; TCRdb's copy has only in-frame clones and leaves some out. The table records about 230,000 clones, 60% to 70% of them present only once. The TCR comes from a young man in good health. Sequencing was done on a sample of memory CD4+ T cells sorted from blood. As to subset: CD45RA-negative fraction.

CDR3 region: CASRAMRGLNEKLFF. The CDR3 DNA is TGTGCCAGCAGAGCGATGAGAGGGTTGAATGAAAAACTGTTTTTT. This chain uses TRBV6-6 with TRBJ1-4; D call uncertain. Germline V gives CDR1 MNHNY, CDR2 SVGAGI (reference sequence). This CDR3 has 15 residues. Trimming removed 6 bases from V and 5 bases from J, with 16 bases in between.